The clone carrying this TCR beta chain was recorded many times. These data originate in a study of molecular identifiers for immune sequencing clone quantification. On the study more broadly: Replicates partitioned RNA from approximately 20,000 or 98,000 naive CD8 cells into five parts, sequencing four.

Naive CD8 T cells were sorted as CD8+CD4-CCR7+CD45RA+. Germline V gene sequence: CDR1 SQVTM, CDR2 ANQGSEA. V was cut by 0 bases and J by 4 bases, with 6 bases left in between. The CDR3 has 12 residues. TCRdb re-analysed the PCR reads in MiXCR, keeping a single row per CDR3 protein. The sample has a few hundred thousand distinct CDR3 sequences, around 23% seen once. Sequences were obtained from naive CD8+ T cells from blood, with Jurkat cell RNA spiked in. Subset reported: FACS-sorted CD8+CD4-CCR7+CD45RA+ naive T cells. This clonotype was obtained from a human donor in good health. Some libraries in this study had Jurkat cell RNA spiked in. The chain employs TRBV29-1 and TRBJ1-2, with D hard to call. The CDR3 coding sequence is TGCAGCGTTGAAGAGGACGCCTATGGCTACACCTTC. Translation: CSVEEDAYGYTF. Variable domain in full (rest from reference TRBV29-1 and TRBJ1-2): SAVISQKPSRDICQRGTSLTIQCQVDSQVTMMFWYRQQPGQSLTLIATANQGSEATYESGFVIDKFPISRPNLTFSTLTVSNMSPEDSSIYLCSVEEDAYGYTFGSGTRLTVV.